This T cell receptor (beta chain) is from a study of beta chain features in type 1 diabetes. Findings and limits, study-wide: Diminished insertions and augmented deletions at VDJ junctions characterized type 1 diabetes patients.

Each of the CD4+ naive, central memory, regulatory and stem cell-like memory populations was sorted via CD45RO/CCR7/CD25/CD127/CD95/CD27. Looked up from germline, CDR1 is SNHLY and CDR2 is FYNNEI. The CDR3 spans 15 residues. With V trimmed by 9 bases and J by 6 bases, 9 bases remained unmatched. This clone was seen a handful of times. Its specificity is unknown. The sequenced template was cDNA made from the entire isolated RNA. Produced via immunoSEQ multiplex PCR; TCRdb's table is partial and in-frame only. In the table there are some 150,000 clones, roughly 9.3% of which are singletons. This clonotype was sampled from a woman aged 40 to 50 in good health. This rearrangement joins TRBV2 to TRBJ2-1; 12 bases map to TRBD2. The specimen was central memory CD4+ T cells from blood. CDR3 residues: CASTRRLAGVNEQFF. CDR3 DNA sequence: TGTGCCAGTACACGTAGACTAGCGGGGGTCAATGAGCAGTTCTTC. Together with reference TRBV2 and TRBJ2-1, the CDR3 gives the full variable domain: EPEVTQTPSHQVTQMGQEVILRCVPISNHLYFYWYRQILGQKVEFLVSFYNNEISEKSEIFDDQFSVERPDGSNFTLKIRSTKLEDSAMYFCASTRRLAGVNEQFFGPGTRLTVL.